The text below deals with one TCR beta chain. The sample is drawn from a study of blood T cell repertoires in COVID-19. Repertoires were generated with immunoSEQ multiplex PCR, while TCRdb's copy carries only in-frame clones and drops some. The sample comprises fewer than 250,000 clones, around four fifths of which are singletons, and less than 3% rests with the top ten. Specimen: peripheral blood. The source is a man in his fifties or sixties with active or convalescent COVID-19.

CDR3 sequence: CAWSPEPFVNEQFF. In DNA, the CDR3 is TGTGCCTGGAGTCCGGAGCCTTTCGTCAATGAGCAGTTCTTC. This chain joins TRBV30 and TRBJ2-1; D unresolved. The CDR3 consists of 14 residues. V was shortened by 2 bases and J by 6 bases, with 14 bases between the two germline ends. Germline CDR1 reads GTSNPN; CDR2 reads SVGIG (reference sequence).